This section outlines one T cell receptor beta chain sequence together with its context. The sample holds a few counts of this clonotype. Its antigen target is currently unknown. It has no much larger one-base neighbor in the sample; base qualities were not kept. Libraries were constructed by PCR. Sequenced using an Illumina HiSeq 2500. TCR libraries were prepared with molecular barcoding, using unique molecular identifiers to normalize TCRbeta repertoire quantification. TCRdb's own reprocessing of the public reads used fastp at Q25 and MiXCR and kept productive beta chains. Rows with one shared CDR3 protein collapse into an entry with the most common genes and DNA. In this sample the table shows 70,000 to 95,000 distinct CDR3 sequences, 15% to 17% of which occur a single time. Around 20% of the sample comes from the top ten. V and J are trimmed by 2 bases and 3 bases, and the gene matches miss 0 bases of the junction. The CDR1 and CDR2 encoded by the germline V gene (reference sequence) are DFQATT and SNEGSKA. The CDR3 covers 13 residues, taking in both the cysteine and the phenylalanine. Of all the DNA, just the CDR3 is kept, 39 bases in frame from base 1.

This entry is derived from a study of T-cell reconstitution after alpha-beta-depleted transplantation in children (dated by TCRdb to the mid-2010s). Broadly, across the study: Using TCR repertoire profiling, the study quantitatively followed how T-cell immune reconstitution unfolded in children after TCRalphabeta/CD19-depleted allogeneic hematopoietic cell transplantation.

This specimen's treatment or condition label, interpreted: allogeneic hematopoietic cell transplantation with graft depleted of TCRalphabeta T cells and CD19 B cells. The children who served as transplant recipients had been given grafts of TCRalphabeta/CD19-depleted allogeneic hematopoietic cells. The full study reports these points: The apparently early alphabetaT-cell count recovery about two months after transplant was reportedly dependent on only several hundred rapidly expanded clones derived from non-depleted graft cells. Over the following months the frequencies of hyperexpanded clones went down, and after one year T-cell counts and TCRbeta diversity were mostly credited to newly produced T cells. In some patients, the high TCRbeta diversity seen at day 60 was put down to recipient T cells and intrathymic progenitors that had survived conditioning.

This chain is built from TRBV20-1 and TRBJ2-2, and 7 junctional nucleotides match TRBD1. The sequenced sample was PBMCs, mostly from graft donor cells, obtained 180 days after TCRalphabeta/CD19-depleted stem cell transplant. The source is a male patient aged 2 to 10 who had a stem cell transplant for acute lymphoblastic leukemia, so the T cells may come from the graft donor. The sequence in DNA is TGCAGTGCTAGACAGGGGGACACCGGGGAGCTGTTTTTT. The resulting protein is CSARQGDTGELFF.